This TCR beta chain was profiled in a study of patients and donors after allogeneic stem cell transplantation. This clonotype was found a few times. One entry per CDR3 protein, called by TCRdb with MiXCR from the RT-PCR reads. The table has about 410,000 distinct CDR3 sequences, 16% seen once. The material sequenced was blood, either unsorted or a sorted T cell fraction (not recorded which). This sequence was found in a human donor who was either an allogeneic HSCT recipient or a stem cell or donor lymphocyte infusion donor (not recorded which). It is not recorded whose cells these are; they may come from a transplant donor.

The chain's CDR3 is CASSLAGGAYNEQFF. The CDR3 region has the DNA TGTGCCAGCAGCCTCGCGGGAGGCGCCTACAATGAGCAGTTCTTC. This chain connects TRBV7-2 to TRBJ2-1, with 8 bases fitting TRBD2. CDR1 is SGHTA and CDR2 is FQGNSA in the germline V gene. The CDR3 is made up of 15 amino acids. V lost 5 bases and J lost 2; bases outside the gene matches: 5.